Below are 28 T cell receptor beta chains sequenced from a single sample in a study of blood T cell repertoires in COVID-19. Assay: immunoSEQ multiplex PCR; the TCRdb copy retains only in-frame clones and omits some. The sample yields over 150,000 clones, around nine tenths seen once. The sequencing sample was made of peripheral blood. The source of these receptors is a young woman who had recovered from COVID-19.

The J gene is TRBJ1-2, the V gene TRBV19; TRBD1 agrees at 8 bases. There are 15 residues in the CDR3. Unmatched junction bases numbered 9, after V lost 5 bases and J lost 4 bases. Per the germline V gene, CDR1 is LNHDA and CDR2 is SQIVND (reference sequence). The CDR3 here is CASSAQDREGYGYTF. As DNA, the CDR3 is TGTGCCAGTAGTGCCCAGGACAGGGAAGGCTATGGCTACACCTTC.

V and J are TRBV27 and TRBJ2-7; maybe TRBD1 (5 bases). Trimming cost V 2 bases and J 2 bases, with 7 bases left between them. The length of the CDR3 is 13 residues. Germline assignment: CDR1 MNHEY and CDR2 SMNVEV (reference sequence). CDR3: CASSLKGPYEQYF. The CDR3, as DNA: TGTGCCAGCAGTTTAAAGGGGCCCTACGAGCAGTACTTC.

The chain recombines TRBV19 with TRBJ1-5, with TRBD1 as a possible D gene (5 bases). Deletions cut 0 bases from V and 7 bases from J, with 13 bases between. The CDR3 totals 15 residues. Germline V CDR1 and CDR2: LNHDA, SQIVND (reference sequence). In DNA, the CDR3 is TGTGCCAGTAGTATAGAACCAGGGTGGAACCAGCCCCAGCATTTT. Translated, it gives CASSIEPGWNQPQHF.

This clone was found a few times. The chain is built from TRBV7-5 and TRBJ2-2; TRBD2 is taken as the D call from the table, unchecked against the DNA. TRBV7-5 is deemed a pseudogene. The CDR3 consists of 14 residues. CDR3 region: CVRSLLRRTGELFF. CDR3 DNA sequence: TGTGTCAGAAGCTTATTGAGGAGAACCGGGGAGCTGTTTTTT.

The rearrangement uses TRBV2 and TRBJ1-2, with D perhaps matching TRBD1 (6 bases). CDR1 and CDR2 from the germline V gene are SNHLY and FYNNEI. Trimming stripped 7 bases from V and 7 bases from J, with 16 bases between. The CDR3 contains 13 residues. The CDR3 DNA reads as TGTGCCAGCATGATCGGACAGCCGGGTGGCTACACCTTC. Its protein product is CASMIGQPGGYTF.

CDR3 protein: CASSLVREVYTF. The CDR3 nucleotides read TGTGCCAGCAGCTTAGTTAGGGAGGTCTACACCTTC. V gene TRBV7-2 combines with J gene TRBJ1-2; D gene unclear. The CDR3 consists of 12 residues. The V gene's germline CDR1 is SGHTA and CDR2 FQGNSA. The V end lost 1 base, the J end lost 10 bases, and 10 bases lay between the germline ends.

The CDR3 here is CASSLETGIHEQYF. Written as DNA, the CDR3 is TGTGCCAGCAGCTTAGAGACAGGGATCCACGAGCAGTACTTC. The chain employs TRBV7-8 and TRBJ2-7, with 7 bases fitting TRBD1. CDR1 is SGHVS and CDR2 is FQNEAQ in the germline V gene. V shed 1 base and J 5 bases; nucleotides not matched to a gene: 5. The length of the CDR3 is 14 residues.

V usage is TRBV6-5 and J usage is TRBJ2-7, with no clear D. The V and J ends lost 5 bases and 8 bases respectively, with 19 bases between them. The CDR3 totals 14 residues. CDR1 MNHEY and CDR2 SVGAGI come from the germline V gene. This chain's CDR3 is CASSTPSIQRKQYF. The CDR3 coding sequence is TGTGCCAGCAGTACCCCAAGTATCCAGCGAAAGCAGTACTTC.

The CDR3 nucleotides read TGTGCCAGTAGTAAGAGGGGCACAGATACGCAGTATTTT. It codes for CASSKRGTDTQYF. The chain couples TRBV19 to TRBJ2-3, with a possible D match to TRBD2 (5 bases). Trimming took 4 bases from V and 1 from J, leaving 6 bases between them. Germline CDR1 and CDR2: LNHDA and SQIVND (reference sequence). The CDR3 sequence is 13 residues long.

CDR3 region: CASSYGGSNQPQHF. In DNA, the CDR3 is TGTGCCAGCAGTTATGGGGGGAGCAATCAGCCCCAGCATTTT. The chain employs TRBV6-6 and TRBJ1-5; D perhaps matches TRBD1 (5 bases). The germline V and J ends were trimmed by 3 bases and 1 base, with 7 bases remaining between them. CDR3 length: 14 amino acids. CDR1 and CDR2 (germline): MNHNY, SVGAGI (reference sequence).

The sample holds one count of this clone. V usage is TRBV24-1 and J usage is TRBJ2-1, with TRBD2 identical over 11 bases. This CDR3 comprises 17 residues. The germline CDR1 and CDR2 sequences are KGHDR and SFDVKD. The V gene end was trimmed by 4 bases and the J gene end by 6 bases; junction bases not matched to a gene: 10. The CDR3, as DNA: TGTGCCACCAGTGACTCATTAGCGGGGGGGCCCCCCAATGAGCAGTTCTTC. Protein: CATSDSLAGGPPNEQFF.

This chain connects TRBV29-1 to TRBJ2-5; unclear D gene. Trimming took 7 bases from V and 5 from J, leaving 8 bases between them. CDR3 length equals 10 residues. Looked up from germline, CDR1 is SQVTM and CDR2 is ANQGSEA. CDR3 in DNA: TGCAGCGCTCTCAGGGAGACCCAGTACTTC. Protein product: CSALRETQYF.

CDR3 in amino acids: CASTSQGLYTLHF. The CDR3 nucleotides are TGTGCCAGCACATCCCAGGGTTTGTATACCCTCCACTTT. The V and J genes are TRBV25-1 and TRBJ1-6, with a tentative D call TRBD1 (5 bases). The V end lost 7 bases, the J end lost 14 bases, and 18 bases lay between the germline ends. The CDR3 is 13 amino acids. Germline-derived CDR1 and CDR2 are MGHDK and SYGVNS. The full variable domain, in which reference TRBV25-1 and TRBJ1-6 provide the parts outside the CDR3, is EADIYQTPRYLVIGTGKKITLECSQTMGHDKMYWYQQDPGMELHLIHYSYGVNSTEKGDLSSESTVSRIRTEHFPLTLESARPSHTSQYLCASTSQGLYTLHFGNGTRLTVT.

This chain links TRBV24-1 with TRBJ2-7; D might be TRBD1 (7 bases). Per the germline V gene, CDR1 is KGHDR and CDR2 is SFDVKD. There are 13 residues in the CDR3. Trimming took 5 bases from V and 5 from J, leaving 12 bases between them. As DNA, the CDR3 is TGTGCCACCAGTGCTCCAGGGGGGAACGAGCAGTACTTC. Its protein is CATSAPGGNEQYF.

In this sample, this clone turned up once. The chain carries TRBV5-1 and TRBJ2-7, with a possible D match to TRBD2 (6 bases). CDR3 length equals 13 residues. V was clipped by 4 bases and J by 6 bases, with 14 bases between them. CDR1 is SGHRS and CDR2 is YFSETQ in the germline V gene. CDR3 loop: CASSPSVGGEQYV. CDR3 coding DNA: TGCGCCAGCAGCCCGTCGGTGGGGGGCGAGCAGTACGTC.

This chain connects TRBV28 to TRBJ2-7, with D perhaps TRBD2 (6 bases). CDR1 is MDHEN, CDR2 SYDVKM, per germline. V lost 6 bases to trimming and J lost 5 bases, with 14 bases between them. This CDR3 spans 13 amino acids. The CDR3 region has the DNA TGTGCCAGCAGCGCGGCGGGGTCCCACGAGCAGTACGTC. It encodes CASSAAGSHEQYV.

This chain links TRBV1 with TRBJ2-7; the D call in the table, TRBD1, was not verified against the DNA. TRBV1 is termed a pseudogene. CDR3 length: 15 amino acids. The CDR3 spells CTSSGRDSSDYEQYV. The DNA for the CDR3 is TGCACCAGCAGCGGCCGGGACAGTAGCGACTACGAGCAGTACGTC.

The chain carries TRBV6-2 or TRBV6-3 and TRBJ2-2; tentative D call: TRBD1 (5 bases). This CDR3 is 15 amino acids long. V dropped 3 bases and J dropped 2 bases, with 10 bases sitting between them. The germline V gene has CDR1 MNHEY and CDR2 SVGEGT. For the CDR3, the DNA is TGTGCCAGCAGTTATGCCAGGGTAAACACCGGGGAGCTGTTTTTT. Translation: CASSYARVNTGELFF.

The chain employs TRBV27 and TRBJ1-1; 7 bases line up with TRBD1. The CDR3 loop spans 17 amino acids. CDR1 and CDR2 from the germline V gene are MNHEY and SMNVEV (reference sequence). J was trimmed by 0 bases and V by 5 bases; bases with no gene match: 12. The CDR3 loop reads CASSTRGTAFMNTEAFF. As DNA, the CDR3 is TGTGCCAGCAGTACCCGGGGGACAGCTTTTATGAACACTGAAGCTTTCTTT.

This clone has more than one count but fewer than ten. The CDR3 spells CATLAGTSGRYGELFF. As DNA, the CDR3 is TGTGCCACCCTGGCCGGGACTAGCGGGAGGTATGGGGAGCTGTTTTTT. The chain recombines TRBV15 with TRBJ2-2; 15 positions match TRBD2. Trimming removed 8 bases from V and 8 bases from J; junction bases left unmatched: 9. CDR1 LNHNV and CDR2 YYDKDF come from the germline V gene (reference sequence). The CDR3 runs to 16 residues.

The chain links TRBV2 to TRBJ2-1; D might be TRBD2 (6 bases). Germline V gene data show CDR1 as SNHLY and CDR2 as FYNNEI. The V gene lost 7 bases and the J gene lost 5 bases, with 12 bases spanning the gap. There are 13 residues in the CDR3. CDR3 coding DNA: TGTGCCAGCACGGTGGAGGGGAACAATGAGCAGTTCTTC. Residues: CASTVEGNNEQFF.

The chain couples TRBV5-4 to TRBJ2-1; 9 bases fit TRBD2. The junction had 2 bases not matched to a gene; V was cut back by 0 bases and J by 4 bases. CDR3 size: 15 residues. From germline, CDR1 is SGHNT and CDR2 YYREEE (reference sequence). CDR3 nucleotide sequence: TGTGCCAGCAGCTTGGGGAGCGGGGGGTACAATGAGCAGTTCTTC. Translating it yields CASSLGSGGYNEQFF.

The DNA for the CDR3 is TGTGCCAGCAGCTCCAGGGTTAACTATAATTCACCCCTCCACTTT. It is translated as CASSSRVNYNSPLHF. The chain has TRBV5-6 and TRBJ1-6, with D perhaps TRBD1 (5 bases). The germline gives CDR1 SGHDT, CDR2 YYEEEE. The CDR3 contains 15 residues. V was pared by 3 bases and J by 3 bases, with 10 bases between.

The genes are TRBV7-3 and TRBJ1-1; D gene unclear. Germline CDR1 and CDR2: SGHTA and FQGTGA. V gave up 0 bases and J gave up 1 base, with 6 bases separating them. The CDR3 runs 14 residues. CDR3 coding DNA: TGTGCCAGCAGCTTAACCGGTCAGAACACTGAAGCTTTCTTT. This sequence encodes CASSLTGQNTEAFF.

The chain carries TRBV10-2 and TRBJ2-1, with a tentative D call TRBD2 (6 bases). Germline CDR1 is WSHSY and CDR2 is SAAADI. CDR3 length: 14 amino acids. V gave up 7 bases and J gave up 6 bases, with 16 bases separating them. CDR3: CASKPGLPANEQFF. The CDR3 DNA reads TGCGCCAGCAAGCCGGGACTGCCCGCCAATGAGCAGTTCTTC.

The chain carries TRBV18 and TRBJ1-1; the D gene is possibly TRBD1 (6 bases). The CDR3 extends over 15 amino acids. Trimming took 0 bases from V and 2 from J, leaving 10 bases between them. From germline, CDR1 is KGHSH and CDR2 LQKENI. The CDR3 bases are TGTGCCAGCTCACCACCGAGGGGGGGCAACACTGAAGCTTTCTTT. Translation: CASSPPRGGNTEAFF.

This chain links TRBV14 with TRBJ2-3; D perhaps matches TRBD1 (5 bases). Germline V gene lookup returns CDR1 SGHDN and CDR2 FVKESK. Trimming stripped 0 bases from V and 6 bases from J, with 7 bases between. The CDR3 extends over 13 amino acids. The CDR3 protein is CASSQDWGDTQYF. CDR3 bases: TGTGCCAGCAGCCAAGATTGGGGCGATACGCAGTATTTT.

The genes are TRBV4-3 and TRBJ1-1; 9 positions agree with TRBD1. Germline V lookup: CDR1 LGHNA, CDR2 YSLEER. The CDR3 loop spans 16 amino acids. J gave up 2 bases and V 1 base, and 5 bases lay outside the gene matches. The CDR3: CASSQGIQGANTEAFF. CDR3 DNA sequence: TGCGCCAGCAGCCAAGGGATACAGGGGGCTAACACTGAAGCTTTCTTT.